This T cell receptor beta chain derives from a study of blood T cells in healthy people across ages. General study results and limits: A strong correlation was found between TCR beta diversity and the percentage of naive T cells. Researchers judged that diversity estimates from one million T cells fell short of true values.

Primers used in a second PCR of about 7 to 11 cycles were a sample-barcoded 5' primer and a J-beta primer mix. Samples each returned at least 2.5 million CDR3-containing paired-end reads. In TCRdb, the 5' RACE reads were re-called with MiXCR into one record per CDR3 protein. The table lists more than 700,000 distinct CDR3 sequences, 53% of them singletons. Donors ranged from 6 to 90 years old and were healthy Caucasians in Russia. Details on this clonotype: Its target is not known.

V lost 2 bases to trimming and J lost 4 bases, with 11 bases between them. This CDR3 contains 14 residues. The V call is TRBV12-3 or TRBV12-4, the J call TRBJ1-1, with a possible D match to TRBD1 (5 bases). The sample taken for sequencing was blood. This TCR came from an elderly man in good health. CDR3 in DNA: TGTGCCAGCAGTTTAAAACCAGGGCCCACTGAAGCTTTCTTT. It is translated as CASSLKPGPTEAFF.